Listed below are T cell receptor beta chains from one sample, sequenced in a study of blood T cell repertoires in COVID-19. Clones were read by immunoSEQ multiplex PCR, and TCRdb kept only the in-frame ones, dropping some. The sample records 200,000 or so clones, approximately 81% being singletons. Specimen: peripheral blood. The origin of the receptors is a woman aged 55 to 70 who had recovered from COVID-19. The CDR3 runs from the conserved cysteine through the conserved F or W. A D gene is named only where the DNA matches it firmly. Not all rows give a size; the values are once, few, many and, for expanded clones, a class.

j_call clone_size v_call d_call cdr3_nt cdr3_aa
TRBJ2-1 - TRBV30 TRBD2 TGTGCCTGGAGTGTCCCCGGACTAGCGGGGCTAGAGCAGTTCTTC CAWSVPGLAGLEQFF
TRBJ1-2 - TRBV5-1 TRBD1 TGCGCCAGCAGCACCCCGGGACAGGGGAATGGCTACACCTTC CASSTPGQGNGYTF
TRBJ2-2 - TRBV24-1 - TGTGCCACCAGTTGGGGGGCCGGGGAGCTGTTTTTT CATSWGAGELFF
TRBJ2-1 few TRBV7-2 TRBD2 TGTGCCAGCAGCTTAATAGCGGGGGGGCCGGGTGAGCAGTTCTTC CASSLIAGGPGEQFF
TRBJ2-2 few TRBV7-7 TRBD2 TGTGCTAGTCAGCGGGGATTGAACACCGGGGAGCTGTTTTTT CASQRGLNTGELFF
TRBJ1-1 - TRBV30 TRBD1 TGTGCCTGGAGTAACAGGGGTCTGAACACTGAAGCTTTCTTT CAWSNRGLNTEAFF
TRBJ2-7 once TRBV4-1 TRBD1 TGCGCCAGCAGCCAAGACCGGACAGGGGGCCCCTACGAGCAGTACTTC CASSQDRTGGPYEQYF
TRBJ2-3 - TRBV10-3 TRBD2 TGTGCCATCAGCAAAGGGGAGGGAACAGATACGCAGTATTTT CAISKGEGTDTQYF
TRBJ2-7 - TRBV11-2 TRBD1 TGTGCCAGCAGCTTGGACAGGGTTTCCTACGAGCAGTACTTC CASSLDRVSYEQYF
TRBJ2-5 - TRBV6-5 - TGTGCCAGCAGTCCACGTTACACAGAGACCCAGTACTTC CASSPRYTETQYF
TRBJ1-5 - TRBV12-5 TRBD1 TGTGCTAGTCGTATGACAGGGAATCAGCCCCAGCATTTT CASRMTGNQPQHF
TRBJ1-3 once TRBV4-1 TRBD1 TGCGCCAGCAGCCAAAGGGACAGGGCGTTTGAGTGGCGCCGGAACACCATATATTTT CASSQRDRAFEWRRNTIYF
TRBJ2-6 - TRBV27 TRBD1 TGTGCCAGCAAACTATCGTGGACAGGTGTCGCCAACGTCCTGACTTTC CASKLSWTGVANVLTF
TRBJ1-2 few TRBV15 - TGTGCCACCAGCACGGGGGATGGTGGCTACACCTTC CATSTGDGGYTF
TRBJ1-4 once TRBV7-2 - TGTGCCAGCAGCCCCGGGGGGGCAGGCGGTGAAAAACTGTTTTTT CASSPGGAGGEKLFF
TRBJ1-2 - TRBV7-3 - TGTGCCAGCAGTTCACCCCGGGGGATCAACTATGGCTACACCTTC CASSSPRGINYGYTF
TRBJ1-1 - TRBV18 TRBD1 TGTGCCAGCTCACCAAACAGGGGAAACACTGAAGCTTTCTTT CASSPNRGNTEAFF
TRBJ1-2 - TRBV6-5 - TGTGCCAGCAGGTCCGGGATCCTCTATGGCTACACCTTC CASRSGILYGYTF
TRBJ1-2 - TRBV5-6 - TGTGCCAGCAGCTTCGCGGGCAGCTATGGCTACACCTTC CASSFAGSYGYTF
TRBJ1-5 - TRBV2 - TGTGCCAGCAGTGGACAGGAGGATCAGCCCCAGCATTTT CASSGQEDQPQHF
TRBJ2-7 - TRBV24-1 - TGTGCCACCAGTGATTCTTCGGGGGAGCAGTACTTC CATSDSSGEQYF
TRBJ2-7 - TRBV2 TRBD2 TGTGCCAGCACTCCGCGAGCGGGGGCAAGCGAGCAGTACTTC CASTPRAGASEQYF
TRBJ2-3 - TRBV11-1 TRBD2 TGTGCCAGCAGCCGAGAGCGGGAAGATACGCAGTATTTT CASSREREDTQYF
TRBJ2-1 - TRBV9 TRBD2 TGTGCCAGCAGCGCCCGGGACTACTCCTACAATGAGCAGTTCTTC CASSARDYSYNEQFF
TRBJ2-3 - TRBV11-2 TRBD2 TGTGCCAGCAGCTTTAGGACTAGCGGTGCTGATACGCAGTATTTT CASSFRTSGADTQYF
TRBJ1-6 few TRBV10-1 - TGCGCCAGCAGTGAGTCACGGGTTTCACCCCTCCACTTT CASSESRVSPLHF
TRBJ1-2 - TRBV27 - TGTGCCAGCAGCACTCCGGGACTAGCCACATATGGCTACACCTTC CASSTPGLATYGYTF
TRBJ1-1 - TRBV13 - TGTGCCAGCAGCTTAGTTTCACATGAAGCTTTCTTT CASSLVSHEAFF
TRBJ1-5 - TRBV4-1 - TGCGCCAGCAGCCACCCCCAGTCAGGCCAGCCCCAGCATTTT CASSHPQSGQPQHF
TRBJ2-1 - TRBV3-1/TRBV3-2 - TGTGCCAGCAGCCAAGGGCTAGACTACAATGAGCAGTTCTTC CASSQGLDYNEQFF
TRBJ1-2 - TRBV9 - TGTGCCAGCAGCGTAGGCGTATCGGGGGACTATGGCTACACCTTC CASSVGVSGDYGYTF
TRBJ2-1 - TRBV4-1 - TGCGCCAGCAGCCCCCAAAGAGGAGACAATGAGCAGTTCTTC CASSPQRGDNEQFF
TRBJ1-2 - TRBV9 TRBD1 TGTGCCAGCAGCACCCGACAGGGATACTATGGCTACACCTTC CASSTRQGYYGYTF
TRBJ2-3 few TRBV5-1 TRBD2 TGCGCCAGCAGCTTGCTAGCGGGGGGGCCGGATACGCAGTATTTT CASSLLAGGPDTQYF
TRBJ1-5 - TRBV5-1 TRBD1 TGCGCCAGCAGGACCGGGACAGGGGGCAACCAGCCCCAGCATTTT CASRTGTGGNQPQHF
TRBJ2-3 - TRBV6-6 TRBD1 TGTGCCAGCAGTTGGAACCGGGACAGGGGAGATACGCAGTATTTT CASSWNRDRGDTQYF